Below, one TCR beta chain is given with its context. Germline trimming cut 1 base from V and 14 bases from J; bases unmatched to any gene: 7. The CDR3 is 13 amino acids. CDR1 is SGHAT, CDR2 FQNNGV, per germline. The data originate from a study of control samples from healthy donors and cancer patients. Data came from immunoSEQ multiplex PCR; TCRdb stores just in-frame clones and leaves some out. The repertoire consists of roughly 130,000 clones, with about 92% occurring once and the leading ten covering 1.7%. This TCR came from a man in his fifties with head and neck cancer. Specimen: PBMCs. V usage is TRBV11-2 and J usage is TRBJ2-5; 10 bases align to TRBD2. The CDR3 sequence is CASSLASGGSIYF. Here the CDR3 DNA reads TGTGCCAGCAGCTTAGCTAGCGGGGGCTCGATATACTTC.